Listed here are 13 T cell receptor beta chains from one sample, sequenced in a study of cytomegalovirus exposure and HLA in healthy donors. The study ran its PCR with 60 Vbeta and 13 Jbeta primers. The repertoire was sequenced with immunoSEQ multiplex PCR; TCRdb's copy has only in-frame clones and lacks some. The sample lists about 190,000 clones; around 85% were seen once. Sequenced sample: PBMCs. The receptors derive from a man aged 45 to 65 in good health and CMV-seronegative.

This clone was seen more than once but under ten times. The J gene is TRBJ2-4, the V gene TRBV5-4, with a tentative D call TRBD1 (6 bases). Trimming stripped 4 bases from V and 3 bases from J, with 17 bases between. This CDR3 contains 16 residues. CDR1 is SGHNT and CDR2 is YYREEE in the germline V gene (reference sequence). CDR3 sequence reads: CASSRDRSLGKNIQYF. The CDR3 bases are TGTGCCAGCAGCCGAGACAGGTCACTGGGCAAAAACATTCAGTACTTC.

The CDR3 bases are TGTGCCAGCAGTCCGCGAACCTACGAGGACTATGGCTACACCTTC. It is translated as CASSPRTYEDYGYTF. V and J are TRBV27 and TRBJ1-2, with unresolved D. V was cut by 5 bases and J by 3 bases, with 16 bases left in between. This CDR3 has 15 amino acids. From germline, CDR1 is MNHEY and CDR2 SMNVEV (reference sequence).

V is TRBV18 and J is TRBJ2-3; unclear D gene. V was clipped by 3 bases and J by 4 bases, with 11 bases between them. CDR3 length: 14 residues. Germline V gene lookup returns CDR1 KGHSH and CDR2 LQKENI. CDR3 loop: CASSPNGESDTQYF. The CDR3 DNA reads as TGTGCCAGCTCACCTAACGGAGAGTCAGATACGCAGTATTTT.

There are a few counts of this clone. The V gene is TRBV5-1, the J gene TRBJ1-1, with 10 bases fitting TRBD1. The CDR3 consists of 16 residues. Trimming removed 0 bases from V and 4 bases from J; junction bases left unmatched: 6. Per germline, CDR1 SGHRS and CDR2 YFSETQ. CDR3 coding DNA: TGCGCCAGCAGCTTGGCCGGGGACAGGGGAGTCACTGAAGCTTTCTTT. It yields the protein CASSLAGDRGVTEAFF.

There are a few counts of this clone. This chain uses TRBV5-4 with TRBJ2-2; D is undetermined. The CDR3 has 13 amino acids. With 1 base removed from V and 6 bases from J, the gap between germline ends came to 7 bases. Germline lookup yields CDR1 SGHNT and CDR2 YYREEE (reference sequence). The CDR3 spells CASSLSRSGELFF. CDR3 DNA: TGTGCCAGCAGCTTGTCGCGGTCCGGGGAGCTGTTTTTT. The variable domain in full, with the rest retrieved from reference TRBV5-4 and TRBJ2-2, is ETGVTQSPTHLIKTRGQQVTLRCSSQSGHNTVSWYQQALGQGPQFIFQYYREEENGRGNFPPRFSGLQFPNYSSELNVNALELDDSALYLCASSLSRSGELFFGEGSRLTVL.

The chain is built from TRBV27 and TRBJ1-1; 7 nucleotides line up with TRBD1. The CDR3 runs 14 residues. Germline V lookup: CDR1 MNHEY, CDR2 SMNVEV (reference sequence). Germline trimming cut 2 bases from V and 8 bases from J; bases unmatched to any gene: 8. CDR3 coding DNA: TGTGCCAGCAGTTTACGCCTCGACAGGGCGGAAGCTTTCTTT. It yields the protein CASSLRLDRAEAFF.

This rearrangement joins TRBV27 to TRBJ2-7, with D possibly being TRBD1 (5 bases). CDR3 length: 12 residues. Trimming removed 1 base from V and 12 bases from J, with 13 bases in between. Germline V gives CDR1 MNHEY, CDR2 SMNVEV (reference sequence). The CDR3 sequence: CASSLWGREAYF. In DNA form, the CDR3 reads TGTGCCAGCAGTTTATGGGGCAGGGAAGCGTACTTC.

This chain uses TRBV27 with TRBJ2-3, with 11 bases lining up with TRBD2. CDR1 is MNHEY and CDR2 is SMNVEV in the germline V gene (reference sequence). This CDR3 is 17 amino acids long. The J segment lost 4 bases and the V segment lost 5 bases, leaving 11 bases of the junction unmatched. This chain's CDR3 is CASSPRYSGGASDTQYF. CDR3 DNA sequence: TGTGCCAGCAGTCCACGGTATAGCGGGGGGGCGTCAGATACGCAGTATTTT.

As concerns this clone: This CDR3 is also generated by other DNA sequences in the sample. This sequence joins TRBV9 and TRBJ1-1; the D is unclear. In germline, CDR1 is SGDLS, CDR2 YYNGEE. The ends were cut back, 0 bases at V and 3 bases at J, with 6 bases in the middle. The CDR3 length is 13 residues. The CDR3 sequence is CASSVGGYTEAFF. The CDR3 bases are TGTGCCAGCAGCGTAGGAGGGTACACTGAAGCTTTCTTT.

This clone was detected a few times. The chain employs TRBV5-4 and TRBJ2-7, with D hard to call. The CDR3 is made up of 14 amino acids. Per germline, CDR1 SGHNT and CDR2 YYREEE (reference sequence). The ends were cut back, 3 bases at V and 1 base at J, with 11 bases in the middle. As DNA, the CDR3 is TGTGCCAGCAGCTCCCCATCCCGGTCCTACGAGCAGTACTTC. This translates into CASSSPSRSYEQYF.

The chain couples TRBV27 to TRBJ1-5; 10 nucleotides match TRBD1. V dropped 4 bases and J dropped 8; count of bases not matched to a gene: 5. The CDR3 runs to 14 residues. The germline gives CDR1 MNHEY, CDR2 SMNVEV (reference sequence). The CDR3, as DNA: TGTGCCAGCAGTTGGGACAGGGGCCAGGAGCCCCAGCATTTT. Protein sequence: CASSWDRGQEPQHF.

This clone has more than one count but fewer than ten. The chain has TRBV9 and TRBJ2-1; 7 bases agree with TRBD1. The CDR3 length is 14 residues. Looked up from germline, CDR1 is SGDLS and CDR2 is YYNGEE. Trimming removed 3 bases from V and 3 bases from J; junction bases left unmatched: 3. CDR3: CASSADRVYNEQFF. The CDR3 DNA reads as TGTGCCAGCAGCGCAGACAGGGTCTACAATGAGCAGTTCTTC. The complete variable domain, with remaining parts taken from reference TRBV9 and TRBJ2-1, reads DSGVTQTPKHLITATGQRVTLRCSPRSGDLSVYWYQQSLDQGLQFLIQYYNGEERAKGNILERFSAQQFPDLHSELNLSSLELGDSALYFCASSADRVYNEQFFGPGTRLTVL.

This clone came up once. The rearrangement uses TRBV6-1 and TRBJ2-7, with D perhaps TRBD1 (6 bases). This CDR3 is 15 amino acids long. The ends were cut back, 5 bases at V and 3 bases at J, with 17 bases in the middle. Germline CDR1 reads MNHNS; CDR2 reads SASEGT. The CDR3 spells CASSSLTGRGYEQYF. CDR3 bases: TGTGCCAGCAGTTCCCTCACAGGGAGAGGCTACGAGCAGTACTTC.